This T cell receptor (beta chain) appears in the sequencing data of a study of blood T cell repertoires in COVID-19. At the level of the study: COVID-19 samples from acute and convalescent phases originated in the United States, Italy and Spain. Sources were T cells, B-cell-depleted T cells, or PBMCs; the material itself was cDNA or gDNA.

The CDR3 has 15 amino acids. CDR1 is SGDLS, CDR2 YYNGEE, per germline. Trimming took 0 bases from V and 5 from J; bases not matched to a gene: 5. As handled by the study authors: Estimated nucleated cell counts came from reference gene primer amplification. Measured with immunoSEQ multiplex PCR; TCRdb has only the in-frame clones, and not every one. V and J calls and clone size are as listed in that table; D and trimming were resolved from the DNA. This sample has around 200,000 clones, with around nine tenths found just once. The rearrangement joins TRBV9 to TRBJ2-5; 9 bases align to TRBD1. This TCR was sampled from a man younger than 30 with active or convalescent COVID-19. Sample: peripheral blood. CDR3 nucleotide sequence: TGTGCCAGCAGCGTAGGGGACAGGGTTTCCGAGACCCAGTACTTC. This codes for CASSVGDRVSETQYF.